Below are 12 T cell receptor beta chains sequenced from a single sample in a study of OX40 agonist ivuxolimab in advanced cancers. The method was immunoSEQ multiplex PCR; TCRdb's version includes in-frame clones alone and lacks a portion of them. The table shows around 94,000 clones, with over 75% occurring only once. The material sequenced was CD4+ or CD8+ T cells sorted from blood, taken in a trial of the OX40 agonist ivuxolimab. The receptors were gathered from an adult with an advanced solid tumor such as melanoma, head and neck, liver or kidney cancer.

J is TRBJ2-5 and V is TRBV28, with a tentative D call TRBD2 (6 bases). V lost 5 bases and J lost 1, with 11 bases in between. The length of the CDR3 is 14 residues. Looked up from germline, CDR1 is MDHEN and CDR2 is SYDVKM. The CDR3 DNA follows: TGTGCCAGCAGTCCCAGGAGGGTCCAAGAGACCCAGTACTTC. Protein product: CASSPRRVQETQYF.

V usage is TRBV6-6 and J usage is TRBJ2-6; D ambiguous. This CDR3 spans 11 amino acids. V was cut by 5 bases and J by 6 bases, with 2 bases left in between. Germline CDR1 and CDR2: MNHNY and SVGAGI (reference sequence). DNA of the CDR3: TGTGCCAGCAGTCCGGCCAACGTCCTGACTTTC. It encodes CASSPANVLTF.

V usage is TRBV7-9 and J usage is TRBJ2-5; 7 nucleotides agree with TRBD2. Losses at the gene ends were 5 bases for V and 7 bases for J; bases not matched to a gene: 10. Germline-derived CDR1 and CDR2 are SEHNR and FQNEAQ (reference sequence). CDR3 length: 14 residues. The CDR3 region has the DNA TGTGCCAGCAGCCCCGGGACTACTTATCCGACCCAGTACTTC. It translates to CASSPGTTYPTQYF.

This clone showed up just once. The V gene is TRBV13, the J gene TRBJ2-3; a weak D match, TRBD2 (5 bases). CDR1 is PRHDT and CDR2 is FYEKMQ in the germline V gene (reference sequence). CDR3 length equals 15 residues. Trimming shortened V by 2 bases and J by 1 base, and 10 bases separated the two germline ends. DNA of the CDR3: TGTGCCAGCAGCTTAAGGGTTAGCGGCACAGATACGCAGTATTTT. It specifies CASSLRVSGTDTQYF.

The gene calls are TRBV2 and TRBJ2-7; D gene unclear. There are 14 residues in the CDR3. The V end lost 6 bases, the J end lost 3 bases, and 15 bases lay between the germline ends. Germline CDR1 SNHLY, CDR2 FYNNEI. The chain's CDR3 is CASSPDLRGYEQYF. CDR3 bases: TGTGCCAGCAGCCCGGACCTCAGAGGCTACGAGCAGTACTTC.

This clone was seen a few times. V and J are TRBV7-9 and TRBJ1-6; D unresolved. With 3 bases removed from V and 12 bases from J, the gap between germline ends came to 9 bases. From germline, CDR1 is SEHNR and CDR2 FQNEAQ (reference sequence). This CDR3 has 12 amino acids. CDR3 in amino acids: CASSLGMGPLHF. CDR3 sequence (DNA): TGTGCCAGCAGCTTGGGTATGGGACCCCTCCACTTT. The variable domain in full, with the rest retrieved from reference TRBV7-9 and TRBJ1-6, is DTGVSQNPRHKITKRGQNVTFRCDPISEHNRLYWYRQTLGQGPEFLTYFQNEAQLEKSRLLSDRFSAERPKGSFSTLEIQRTEQGDSAMYLCASSLGMGPLHFGNGTRLTVT.

The chain is built from TRBV7-2 and TRBJ2-7, with D possibly TRBD1 on 6 matching bases. Germline V gives CDR1 SGHTA, CDR2 FQGNSA. The length of the CDR3 is 16 residues. Trimming took off 4 bases at V and 2 bases at J, with 18 bases between the two ends. The CDR3 DNA is TGTGCCAGCAGCTACGGCCAGGGGATTTTAGCCTACGAGCAGTACTTC. It encodes CASSYGQGILAYEQYF.

The sample holds one count of this clone. The genes are TRBV7-2 and TRBJ2-5; TRBD2 matches 12 bases. Germline V CDR1 and CDR2: SGHTA, FQGNSA. J lost 5 bases, V lost 5 bases, and 6 bases had no gene match. The CDR3 has 15 residues. CDR3 DNA sequence: TGTGCCAGCAGCCCCACTAGCGGGAGGTGGGAGACCCAGTACTTC. Translation gives CASSPTSGRWETQYF.

The sample holds a few counts of this clone. The V gene is TRBV14, the J gene TRBJ2-7, with D possibly being TRBD2 (6 bases). Germline V lookup: CDR1 SGHDN, CDR2 FVKESK. Trimming pared 4 bases from V and 0 bases from J, leaving 13 bases between. The CDR3 runs 15 residues. The CDR3 reads CASSREAGFSYEQYF. The CDR3 nucleotides are TGTGCCAGCAGCCGAGAAGCGGGTTTCTCCTACGAGCAGTACTTC.

The chain employs TRBV10-2 and TRBJ2-7, with TRBD2 as a possible D gene (7 bases). Trimming removed 5 bases at V and 2 bases at J, with 13 bases between. Germline V gene data show CDR1 as WSHSY and CDR2 as SAAADI. The CDR3 is 14 residues long. CDR3: CASSWGRDTYEQYF. The DNA of the CDR3 is TGCGCCAGCAGTTGGGGGAGGGACACCTACGAGCAGTACTTC.

This clone was seen a few times. The J gene is TRBJ2-3, the V gene TRBV28; 7 bases agree with TRBD2. The CDR3 is 15 residues long. CDR1 and CDR2 from the germline V gene are MDHEN and SYDVKM. The V and J ends lost 5 bases and 3 bases, in that order; junction bases with no gene match: 8. This CDR3 reads CASSNPSGLTDTQYF. CDR3 DNA sequence: TGTGCCAGCAGTAACCCTAGCGGACTAACAGATACGCAGTATTTT.

J is TRBJ2-1 and V is TRBV5-1; 9 bases align to TRBD2. The germline gives CDR1 SGHRS, CDR2 YFSETQ. CDR3 size: 15 residues. With 4 bases clipped from V and 6 bases from J, the junction kept 8 bases outside the gene matches. The CDR3 nucleotides are TGCGCCAGCAGCCCTGTAGCGGGAGTTCGCAATGAGCAGTTCTTC. As protein: CASSPVAGVRNEQFF.